These T cell receptor beta chains were read from a single sample in a study of T cell changes during pregnancy in multiple sclerosis. This table comes from immunoSEQ multiplex PCR, and its TCRdb copy is limited to in-frame clones, with some not included. The sample records 60,000 or so clones, approximately 90% being singletons. The input for sequencing was peripheral blood, taken in the first trimester of pregnancy. The receptors were sampled from a female donor in good health, enrolled as a control in a pregnancy study. Both conserved end residues are trimmed from each CDR3. The D gene is left open where the match is weak. Clone size appears in some rows only: once, few, many, or a class for an expanded clone.

d_call clone_size v_call cdr3_aa
TRBD1 NA TRBV27 ASSLGRGYGYT
NA NA TRBV19 ASSDSNTEAF
TRBD1 NA TRBV6-1 ASSGYRGLGYGYT
TRBD1 NA TRBV5-4 ASSGRTGTNYGYT
NA few TRBV27 ASSPPGPNYGYT
NA NA TRBV29-1 SGTHGGPNEQF
NA NA TRBV7-3 ASSSQDTGELF
NA NA TRBV10-3 AISGISDFNYGYT
TRBD2 once TRBV5-4 ASSFLAGGGNEQF
TRBD1 once TRBV27 ASSLGDRDNYGYT
TRBD2 NA TRBV13 ASSVAGSTDTQY
NA once TRBV2 ASSEGGQTYEQY
TRBD1 NA TRBV7-2 ASSFGQGASYEQY
NA NA TRBV27 ASSLFPGIRGYT
NA NA TRBV18 ASSSGSGTGELF
NA NA TRBV9 ASSVSSGLGGYT
NA NA TRBV9 ASSVLPGREIGANVLT
NA NA TRBV29-1 SVGSGGSGNTIY
NA NA TRBV6-4 ASSDSQGNTGELF
NA NA TRBV19 ASETGEGTYNEQF
NA NA TRBV14 ASSPRASSGYT
TRBD2 NA TRBV27 ASSSSGTSGGADEQF
NA NA TRBV6-1 ASIPAGSNQPQH
NA NA TRBV7-2 ASSHEASPTDTQY
TRBD2 NA TRBV4-3 ASTNSGGRTGELF
TRBD2 NA TRBV6-5 ASSYSLADTGDTQY
TRBD2 NA TRBV18 ASSPPGRGPSSYNEQF
NA NA TRBV7-9 ASSSNLYSGNTIY
NA NA TRBV27 ASSRSMVTQMGRNSPLH
NA NA TRBV5-1 ASSSPGYDTQY
TRBD1 NA TRBV2 ASSAWGQNYGYT